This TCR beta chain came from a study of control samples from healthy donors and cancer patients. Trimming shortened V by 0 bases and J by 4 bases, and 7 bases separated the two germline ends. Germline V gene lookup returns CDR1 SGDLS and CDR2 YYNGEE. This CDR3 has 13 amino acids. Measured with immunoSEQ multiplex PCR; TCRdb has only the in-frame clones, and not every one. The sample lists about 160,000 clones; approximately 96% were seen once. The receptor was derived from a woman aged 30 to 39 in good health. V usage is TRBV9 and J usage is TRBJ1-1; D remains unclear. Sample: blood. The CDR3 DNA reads TGTGCCAGCAGCGTAGGAACTAGCACTGAAGCTTTCTTT. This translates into CASSVGTSTEAFF. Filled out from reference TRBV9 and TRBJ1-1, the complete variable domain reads DSGVTQTPKHLITATGQRVTLRCSPRSGDLSVYWYQQSLDQGLQFLIQYYNGEERAKGNILERFSAQQFPDLHSELNLSSLELGDSALYFCASSVGTSTEAFFGQGTRLTVV.